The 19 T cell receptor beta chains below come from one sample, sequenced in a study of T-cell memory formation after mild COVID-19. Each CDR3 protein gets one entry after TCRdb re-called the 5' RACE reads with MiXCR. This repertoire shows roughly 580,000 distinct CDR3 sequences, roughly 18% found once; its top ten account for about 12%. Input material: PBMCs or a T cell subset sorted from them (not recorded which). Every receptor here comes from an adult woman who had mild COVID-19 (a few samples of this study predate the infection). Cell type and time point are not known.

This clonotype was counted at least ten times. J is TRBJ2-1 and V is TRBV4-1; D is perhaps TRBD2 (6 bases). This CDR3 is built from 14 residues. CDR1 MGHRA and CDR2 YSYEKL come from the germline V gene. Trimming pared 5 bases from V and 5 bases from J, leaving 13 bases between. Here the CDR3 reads CASSLDTGDNEQFF. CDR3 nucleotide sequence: TGCGCCAGCAGCTTGGATACGGGAGACAATGAGCAGTTCTTC.

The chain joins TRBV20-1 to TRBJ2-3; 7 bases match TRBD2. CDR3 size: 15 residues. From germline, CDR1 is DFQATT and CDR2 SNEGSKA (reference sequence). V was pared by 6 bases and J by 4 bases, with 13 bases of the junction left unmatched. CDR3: CSASFPGGRADTQYF. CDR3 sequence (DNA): TGCAGTGCCTCTTTCCCGGGGGGTCGGGCAGATACGCAGTATTTT.

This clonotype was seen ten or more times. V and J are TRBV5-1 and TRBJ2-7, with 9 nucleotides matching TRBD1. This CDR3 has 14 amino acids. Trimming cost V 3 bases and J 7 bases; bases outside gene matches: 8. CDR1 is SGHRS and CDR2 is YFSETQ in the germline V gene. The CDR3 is CASSSTGTGWEQYF. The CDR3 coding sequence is TGCGCCAGCAGCTCAACCGGGACAGGGTGGGAGCAGTACTTC.

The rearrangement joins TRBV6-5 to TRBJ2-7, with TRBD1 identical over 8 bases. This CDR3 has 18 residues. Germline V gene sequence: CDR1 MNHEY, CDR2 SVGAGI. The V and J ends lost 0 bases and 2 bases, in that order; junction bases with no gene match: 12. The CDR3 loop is CASSYSAGGVRFAYEQYF. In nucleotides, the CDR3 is TGTGCCAGCAGTTACTCGGCAGGGGGCGTCCGTTTCGCCTACGAGCAGTACTTC.

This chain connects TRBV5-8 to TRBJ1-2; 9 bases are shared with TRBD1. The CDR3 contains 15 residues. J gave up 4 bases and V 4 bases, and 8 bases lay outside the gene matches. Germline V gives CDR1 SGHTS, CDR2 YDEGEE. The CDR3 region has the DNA TGTGCCAGCAGCCCCTACAGGGGGCCGGGCTATGGCTACACCTTC. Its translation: CASSPYRGPGYGYTF. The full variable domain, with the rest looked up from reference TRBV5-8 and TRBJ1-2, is EAGVTQSPTHLIKTRGQQATLRCSPISGHTSVYWYQQALGLGLQFLLWYDEGEERNRGNFPPRFSGRQFPNYSSELNVNALELEDSALYLCASSPYRGPGYGYTFGSGTRLTVV.

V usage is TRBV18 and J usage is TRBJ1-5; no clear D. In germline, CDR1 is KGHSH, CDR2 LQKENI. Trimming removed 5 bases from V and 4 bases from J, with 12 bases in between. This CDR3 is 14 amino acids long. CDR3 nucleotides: TGTGCCAGCTCAGACACTGGGAATAATCAGCCCCAGCATTTT. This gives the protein CASSDTGNNQPQHF.

The CDR3 region is CASSLSGQGGHEQYF. The CDR3 DNA is TGTGCCAGCAGCTTAAGCGGGCAGGGTGGGCACGAGCAGTACTTC. V usage is TRBV7-3 and J usage is TRBJ2-7; D may correspond to TRBD1 or TRBD2 (5 bases each). V was pared by 1 base and J by 5 bases, with 15 bases between. The germline CDR1 and CDR2 sequences are SGHTA and FQGTGA. The CDR3 is 15 residues long.

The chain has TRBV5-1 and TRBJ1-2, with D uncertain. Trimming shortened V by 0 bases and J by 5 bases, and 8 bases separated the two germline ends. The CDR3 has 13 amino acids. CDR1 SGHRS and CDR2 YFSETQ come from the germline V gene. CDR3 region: CASSLEAPYGYTF. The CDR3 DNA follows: TGCGCCAGCAGCTTGGAGGCTCCTTATGGCTACACCTTC.

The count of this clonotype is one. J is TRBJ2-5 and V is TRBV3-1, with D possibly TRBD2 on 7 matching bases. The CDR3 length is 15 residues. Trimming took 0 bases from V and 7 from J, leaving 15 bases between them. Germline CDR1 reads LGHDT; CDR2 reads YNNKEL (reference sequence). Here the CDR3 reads CASSQDWQGRGTQYF. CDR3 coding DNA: TGTGCCAGCAGCCAAGATTGGCAGGGGAGGGGGACCCAGTACTTC.

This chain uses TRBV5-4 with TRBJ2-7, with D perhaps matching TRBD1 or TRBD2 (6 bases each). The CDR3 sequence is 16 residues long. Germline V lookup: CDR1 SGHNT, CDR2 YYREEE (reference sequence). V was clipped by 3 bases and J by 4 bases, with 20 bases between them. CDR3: CASSSARGLGRYEQYF. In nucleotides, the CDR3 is TGTGCCAGCAGCTCTGCACGGGGGCTAGGCAGGTACGAGCAGTACTTC.

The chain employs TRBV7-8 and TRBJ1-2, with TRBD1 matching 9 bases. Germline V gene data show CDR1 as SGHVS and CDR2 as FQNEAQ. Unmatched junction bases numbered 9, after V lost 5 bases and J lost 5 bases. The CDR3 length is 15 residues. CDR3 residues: CASSLTGTGSYGYTF. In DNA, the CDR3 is TGTGCCAGCAGCCTAACCGGGACAGGGTCTTATGGCTACACCTTC.

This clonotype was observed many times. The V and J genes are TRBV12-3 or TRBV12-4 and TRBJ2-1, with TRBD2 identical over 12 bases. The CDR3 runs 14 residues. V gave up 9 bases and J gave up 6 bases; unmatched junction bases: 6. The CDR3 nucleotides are TGTGCCAGTTCACCGGGACTAGCGGGCAATGAGCAGTTCTTC. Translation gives CASSPGLAGNEQFF.

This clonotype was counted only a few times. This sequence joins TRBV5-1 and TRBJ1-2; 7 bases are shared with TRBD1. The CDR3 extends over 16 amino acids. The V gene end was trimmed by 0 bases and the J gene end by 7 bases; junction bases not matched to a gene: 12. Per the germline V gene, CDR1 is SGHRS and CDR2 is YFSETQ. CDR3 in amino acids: CASSLAGPSGGFGYTF. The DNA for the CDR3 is TGCGCCAGCAGCTTGGCCGGACCATCAGGGGGATTTGGCTACACCTTC.

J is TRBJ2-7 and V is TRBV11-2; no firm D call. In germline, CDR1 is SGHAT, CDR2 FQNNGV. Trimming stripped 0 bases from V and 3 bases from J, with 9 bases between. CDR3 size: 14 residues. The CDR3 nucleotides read TGTGCCAGCAGCTTAGAGCGGACGAGCTACGAGCAGTACTTC. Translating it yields CASSLERTSYEQYF.

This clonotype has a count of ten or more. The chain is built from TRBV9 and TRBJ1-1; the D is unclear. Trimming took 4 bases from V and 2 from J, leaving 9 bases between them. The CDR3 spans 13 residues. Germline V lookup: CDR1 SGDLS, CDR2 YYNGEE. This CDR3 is CASSRSLNTEAFF. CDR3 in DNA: TGTGCCAGCAGCCGAAGCCTTAACACTGAAGCTTTCTTT.

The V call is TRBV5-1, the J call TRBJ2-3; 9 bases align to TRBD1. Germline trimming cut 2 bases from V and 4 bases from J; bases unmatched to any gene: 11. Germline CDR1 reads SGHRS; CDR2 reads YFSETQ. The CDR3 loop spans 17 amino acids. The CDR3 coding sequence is TGCGCCAGCAGCTTCGCCCCGACAGGGGGTAACCCAGATACGCAGTATTTT. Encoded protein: CASSFAPTGGNPDTQYF.

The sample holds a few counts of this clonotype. CDR3 coding DNA: TGTGCCAGCTTCACTAGCGGGGGGAATGAGCAGTTCTTC. Translating it yields CASFTSGGNEQFF. This chain joins TRBV12-3 or TRBV12-4 and TRBJ2-1; the match to TRBD2 covers 12 bases. The CDR3 is 13 amino acids. V dropped 8 bases and J dropped 7; count of bases not matched to a gene: 3.

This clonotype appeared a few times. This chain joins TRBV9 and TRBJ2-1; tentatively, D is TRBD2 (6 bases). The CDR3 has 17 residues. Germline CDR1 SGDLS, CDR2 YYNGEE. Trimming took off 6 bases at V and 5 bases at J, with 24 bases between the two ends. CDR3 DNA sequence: TGTGCCAGCACCCTCGGGACTCCTAGCATAGGGAACAATGAGCAGTTCTTC. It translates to CASTLGTPSIGNNEQFF.

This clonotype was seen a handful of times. In DNA, the CDR3 is TGTGCCAGCAGTTTAGTTCCGTGGGGGGGCGGCGGGGAGCTGTTTTTT. Protein product: CASSLVPWGGGGELFF. The V call is TRBV27, the J call TRBJ2-2; a weak D match, TRBD2 (7 bases). Germline values: CDR1 MNHEY, CDR2 SMNVEV (reference sequence). The CDR3 runs 16 residues. V dropped 2 bases and J dropped 7 bases, with 17 bases sitting between them.